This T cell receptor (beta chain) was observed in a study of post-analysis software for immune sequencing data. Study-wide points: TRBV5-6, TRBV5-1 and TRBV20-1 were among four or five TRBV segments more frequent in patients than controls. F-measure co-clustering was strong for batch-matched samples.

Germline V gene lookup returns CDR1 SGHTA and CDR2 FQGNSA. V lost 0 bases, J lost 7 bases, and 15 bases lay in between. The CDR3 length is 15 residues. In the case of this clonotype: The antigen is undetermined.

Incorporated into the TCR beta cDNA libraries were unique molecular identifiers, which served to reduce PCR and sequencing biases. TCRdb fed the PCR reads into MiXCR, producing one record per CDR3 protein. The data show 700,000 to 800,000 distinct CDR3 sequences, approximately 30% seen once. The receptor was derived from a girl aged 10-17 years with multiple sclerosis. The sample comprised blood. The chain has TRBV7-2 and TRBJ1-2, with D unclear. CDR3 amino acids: CASSLAPGLVIGYTF. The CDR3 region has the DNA TGTGCCAGCAGCTTAGCGCCCGGACTAGTCATTGGCTACACCTTC.